This TCR beta chain comes out of a study of naive and memory T cell subsets. This clonotype was seen at least ten times. Antigen specificity is unknown. Points from the study as a whole: Findings for naive and memory subsets could not be checked against ground truth.

Germline CDR1 is SGHNT and CDR2 is YENEEA. Between the trimmed V and J ends, which lost 3 bases and 0 bases, there was a span of 8 bases. This CDR3 comprises 14 residues. Two oligonucleotides, mixed equimolar, formed the beta constant-region primer covering TRBC1 and TRBC2. One entry per CDR3 protein results from TCRdb running MiXCR on the UMI-ligation and nested PCR reads. The sample records 81,000 or so distinct CDR3 sequences, about 6.5% being singletons. This clonotype was obtained from a human donor in good health. This rearrangement joins TRBV11-3 to TRBJ1-1, with D maybe TRBD1 (5 bases). Sequencing was done on a sample of central memory CD4+ T cells from blood. CDR3 in amino acids: CASSLGGMNTEAFF. The CDR3 nucleotides are TGTGCCAGCAGCTTGGGGGGGATGAACACTGAAGCTTTCTTT.